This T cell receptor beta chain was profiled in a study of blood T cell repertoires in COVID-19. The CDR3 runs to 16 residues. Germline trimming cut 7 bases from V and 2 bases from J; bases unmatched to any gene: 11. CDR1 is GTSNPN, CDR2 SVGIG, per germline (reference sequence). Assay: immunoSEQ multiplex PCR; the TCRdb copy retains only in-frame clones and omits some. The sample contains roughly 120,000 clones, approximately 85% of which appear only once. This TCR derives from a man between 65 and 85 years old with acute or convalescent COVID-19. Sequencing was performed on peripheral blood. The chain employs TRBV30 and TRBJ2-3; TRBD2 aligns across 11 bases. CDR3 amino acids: CASTSGTRGYTDTQYF. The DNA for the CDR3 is TGTGCCTCGACTAGCGGGACCCGGGGCTACACAGATACGCAGTATTTT. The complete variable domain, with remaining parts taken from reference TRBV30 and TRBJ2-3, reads SQTIHQWPATLVQPVGSPLSLECTVEGTSNPNLYWYRQAAGRGLQLLFYSVGIGQISSEVPQNLSASRPQDRQFILSSKKLLLSDSGFYLCASTSGTRGYTDTQYFGPGTRLTVL.